The sequence of this T cell receptor beta chain was determined in a study of T-cell memory formation after mild COVID-19. Background on the study: For the most part, TCR clusters were specific to one donor. General study points: Shrinking CD4+ clones resided mostly in CM and EM, and CD8+ ones in EMRA.

This clonotype was seen a few times. Its antigen is not known. In germline, CDR1 is DFQATT, CDR2 SNEGSKA (reference sequence). V shed 6 bases, J shed 6 bases, and the junction held 12 bases outside the gene matches. The CDR3 contains 15 residues. TCRalpha and TCRbeta libraries used 5'RACE with constant-segment primers and UMIs. TCRdb processed the 5' RACE reads anew with MiXCR; each CDR3 protein has one entry. Found here are 240,000 or so distinct CDR3 sequences, 7.5% to 10% of them singletons; the top ten hold around 23%. This receptor was obtained from a man aged 18 to 35 who had mild COVID-19 (a few samples of this study predate the infection). Cell type and time point are not known. Sequenced material: PBMCs or a T cell subset sorted from them (not recorded which). V usage is TRBV20-1 and J usage is TRBJ2-2, with 8 nucleotides matching TRBD2. The CDR3 bases are TGCAGTGCGATGACACCAGCGGGGGTCGCCGGGGAGCTGTTTTTT. Its protein product is CSAMTPAGVAGELFF.